The sequence of this T cell receptor (beta chain) was determined in a study of T cells after yellow fever vaccination. At the level of the study: SMART-Seq v4 Ultra Low Input prepared libraries from low-cell fractions.

Notes on the study in general: A weaker secondary response peaked on day 5, the primary on day 15.

Universal primer sites and UMIs were introduced during 5'RACE template-switching synthesis of TCR cDNA. TCRdb reprocessed the 5' RACE reads with MiXCR, giving one entry per CDR3 protein. Of approximately 93,000 distinct CDR3 sequences detected, about 6% appear once; the ten largest clones hold over 40%. This clonotype was seen a few times. Its cognate antigen is unknown. The TCR sequence derives from a man aged 18-30 years who received the YFV17D yellow fever vaccine. The specimen comprised CD8+ T cells sorted from PBMCs, sampled 10 days after the yellow fever booster vaccination.

DNA of the CDR3: TGTGCCAGCAGCCCCGGACTAGTCCGAGAGACCCAGTACTTC. It translates to CASSPGLVRETQYF. The V call is TRBV5-4, the J call TRBJ2-5; TRBD2 aligns across 7 bases. Germline V gene sequence: CDR1 SGHNT, CDR2 YYREEE (reference sequence). The V segment lost 4 bases and the J segment 4 bases; nucleotides outside the gene matches: 7. The CDR3 has 14 amino acids.